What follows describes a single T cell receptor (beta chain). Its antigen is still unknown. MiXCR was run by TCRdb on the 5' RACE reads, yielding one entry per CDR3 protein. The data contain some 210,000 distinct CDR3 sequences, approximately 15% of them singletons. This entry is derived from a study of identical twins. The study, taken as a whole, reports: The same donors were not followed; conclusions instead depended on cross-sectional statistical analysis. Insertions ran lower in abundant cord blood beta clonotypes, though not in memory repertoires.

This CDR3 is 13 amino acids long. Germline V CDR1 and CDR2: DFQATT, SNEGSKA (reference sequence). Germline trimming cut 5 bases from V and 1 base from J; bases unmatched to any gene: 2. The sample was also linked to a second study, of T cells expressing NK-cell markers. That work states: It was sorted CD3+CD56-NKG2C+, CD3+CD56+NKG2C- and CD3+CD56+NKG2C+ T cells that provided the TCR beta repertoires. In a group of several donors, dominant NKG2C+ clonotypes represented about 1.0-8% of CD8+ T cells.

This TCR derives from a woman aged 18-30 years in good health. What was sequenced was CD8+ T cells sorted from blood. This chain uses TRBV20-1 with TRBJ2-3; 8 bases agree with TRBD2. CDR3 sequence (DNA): TGCAGTGCTCGAGCGGGGGGCACAGATACGCAGTATTTT. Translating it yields CSARAGGTDTQYF.